These 17 T cell receptor beta chains were all obtained from the same sample, sequenced in a study of siplizumab effects on memory and regulatory T cells. Sequencing used immunoSEQ multiplex PCR; TCRdb keeps in-frame clones, though not all of them. The sample yields 7,000 to 8,500 clones, 60% to 75% seen once. Sequencing was performed on effector memory CD8+ T cells sorted from blood. Indicated subset: unstimulated CD8+ effector memory T cells. The receptors were gathered from a human donor in good health.

This sequence joins TRBV19 and TRBJ2-6; D possibly corresponds to TRBD1 (6 bases). From germline, CDR1 is LNHDA and CDR2 SQIVND (reference sequence). The ends were cut back, 7 bases at V and 2 bases at J, with 12 bases in the middle. The CDR3 sequence is 15 residues long. Written as DNA, the CDR3 is TGTGCCAGTACCCTAACAGGGACTGGGGCCAACGTCCTGACTTTC. Amino acids: CASTLTGTGANVLTF.

This clone has more than one count but fewer than ten. The chain links TRBV6-5 to TRBJ2-1; 8 bases line up with TRBD2. V dropped 5 bases and J dropped 3; count of bases not matched to a gene: 6. CDR1 and CDR2 (germline): MNHEY, SVGAGI. This CDR3 has 15 residues. The CDR3 here is CASSPTSGDYNEQFF. In DNA form, the CDR3 reads TGTGCCAGCAGTCCAACTAGCGGCGACTACAATGAGCAGTTCTTC.

The chain is built from TRBV28 and TRBJ2-5; D is possibly TRBD2 (6 bases). The ends were cut back, 5 bases at V and 5 bases at J, with 15 bases in the middle. This CDR3 is 14 amino acids long. Germline CDR1 is MDHEN and CDR2 is SYDVKM. CDR3: CASSPPGAGETQYF. In nucleotides, the CDR3 is TGTGCCAGCAGTCCCCCCGGGGCGGGGGAGACCCAGTACTTC.

The chain recombines TRBV7-9 with TRBJ2-7; 7 bases map to TRBD2. Germline CDR1 and CDR2: SEHNR and FQNEAQ (reference sequence). The CDR3 is made up of 15 amino acids. V lost 5 bases, J lost 4 bases, and 11 bases stayed unmatched. CDR3 nucleotide sequence: TGTGCCAGCAGCCCTCGCGACTCACTAGCGTACGAGCAGTACTTC. Amino acid sequence: CASSPRDSLAYEQYF.

V and J are TRBV11-1 and TRBJ2-3; perhaps TRBD1 as D (6 bases). The CDR3 is 13 residues long. Germline loops: CDR1 SGHAT, CDR2 FQDESV (reference sequence). V lost 8 bases, J lost 4 bases, and 13 bases lay in between. In nucleotides, the CDR3 is TGTGCCAGCTGCTGGGGGCGGGCAGATACGCAGTATTTT. This gives the protein CASCWGRADTQYF.

A single count supports this clone. The rearrangement uses TRBV25-1 and TRBJ1-1, with D perhaps TRBD1 (5 bases). Deletions cut 3 bases from V and 3 bases from J, with 11 bases between. CDR1 and CDR2 (germline): MGHDK, SYGVNS. This CDR3 has 14 amino acids. The CDR3 spells CASSELGGDTEAFF. The CDR3 nucleotides are TGTGCCAGCAGTGAGCTGGGGGGAGACACTGAAGCTTTCTTT.

This chain links TRBV9 with TRBJ2-7, with 8 bases aligning to TRBD1. Per germline, CDR1 SGDLS and CDR2 YYNGEE. Losses at the gene ends were 0 bases for V and 5 bases for J; bases not matched to a gene: 7. The CDR3 covers 15 residues. As DNA, the CDR3 is TGTGCCAGCAGCGTAGACGGACAGGGCAACAACGAGCAGTACTTC. This codes for CASSVDGQGNNEQYF.

The chain uses TRBV29-1 and TRBJ2-1, with TRBD2 as a possible D gene (5 bases). The CDR3 spans 14 residues. From germline, CDR1 is SQVTM and CDR2 ANQGSEA. The CDR3 nucleotides are TGCGGCATTTTTGGGAGCGGTTCCTACAATGAGCAGTTCTTC. It codes for CGIFGSGSYNEQFF.

The rearrangement joins TRBV6-1 to TRBJ2-7; D gene uncertain. The CDR3 consists of 11 residues. The V gene's germline CDR1 is MNHNS and CDR2 SASEGT. V was trimmed by 7 bases and J by 3 bases, leaving 7 bases between them. CDR3 residues: CASTTNYEQYF. The CDR3 region has the DNA TGTGCCAGCACGACCAACTACGAGCAGTACTTC.

The rearrangement links TRBV28 to TRBJ2-1; D call uncertain. Germline V lookup: CDR1 MDHEN, CDR2 SYDVKM. The CDR3 totals 12 residues. V dropped 3 bases and J dropped 9 bases, with 9 bases sitting between them. The CDR3 nucleotides are TGTGCCAGCAGTTTCTCTCAAACTGAGCAGTTCTTC. Protein: CASSFSQTEQFF.

The chain is built from TRBV30 and TRBJ2-1; D gene unclear. The CDR3 is made up of 11 amino acids. Germline values: CDR1 GTSNPN, CDR2 SVGIG (reference sequence). The ends were cut back, 0 bases at V and 10 bases at J, with 7 bases in the middle. The DNA for the CDR3 is TGTGCCTGGAGTGTTGGACCGGAGCAGTTCTTC. This gives the protein CAWSVGPEQFF.

This chain uses TRBV11-2 with TRBJ2-1; D remains unclear. V was shortened by 5 bases and J by 10 bases, with 15 bases between the two germline ends. The CDR3 sequence is 13 residues long. The germline V gene encodes CDR1 SGHAT and CDR2 FQNNGV. The DNA for the CDR3 is TGTGCCAGCAGCCCACTTTACAAGGGCGAGCAGTTCTTC. Translating gives CASSPLYKGEQFF.

The rearrangement links TRBV6-4 to TRBJ2-2, with D perhaps assigned TRBD1 or TRBD2 (6 bases each). Germline V gene data show CDR1 as MRHNA and CDR2 as SNTAGT. The CDR3 has 15 amino acids. Trimming stripped 2 bases from V and 3 bases from J, with 10 bases between. The CDR3 reads CASSDGGLDTGELFF. The CDR3 DNA follows: TGTGCCAGCAGTGACGGGGGGCTAGACACCGGGGAGCTGTTTTTT.

This clone was detected only once. V is TRBV6-6 and J is TRBJ2-7; a weak D match, TRBD1 (5 bases). The V end lost 7 bases, the J end lost 0 bases, and 13 bases lay between the germline ends. Germline V gene data show CDR1 as MNHNY and CDR2 as SVGAGI (reference sequence). The CDR3 has 14 amino acids. CDR3 protein: CASTRQTSSYEQYF. DNA for the CDR3: TGTGCCAGCACGCGACAGACGAGCTCCTACGAGCAGTACTTC.

The chain employs TRBV2 and TRBJ2-3, with unresolved D. Germline CDR1 is SNHLY and CDR2 is FYNNEI. The CDR3 contains 14 residues. The V gene lost 7 bases and the J gene lost 2 bases, with 13 bases spanning the gap. The CDR3 here is CASNGVGVTDTQYF. The CDR3 coding sequence is TGTGCCAGCAATGGGGTAGGAGTCACAGATACGCAGTATTTT.

This clone occurred a few times. J is TRBJ2-2 and V is TRBV30, with TRBD2 as a possible D gene (5 bases). The length of the CDR3 is 15 residues. CDR1 GTSNPN and CDR2 SVGIG come from the germline V gene (reference sequence). With 0 bases removed from V and 3 bases from J, the gap between germline ends came to 11 bases. CDR3 bases: TGTGCCTGGAGTGTAGGCCGGGAAGACACCGGGGAGCTGTTTTTT. It is translated as CAWSVGREDTGELFF.

The V and J genes are TRBV10-1 and TRBJ2-6, with a weak D call TRBD1 (6 bases). The germline V and J ends were trimmed by 2 bases and 1 base, with 15 bases remaining between them. Germline CDR1 WNHNN, CDR2 SYGVQD (reference sequence). The CDR3 runs 18 residues. For the CDR3, the DNA is TGCGCCAGCAGTGAGCCCCCCGACAGGTTGTCTGGGGCCAACGTCCTGACTTTC. This encodes CASSEPPDRLSGANVLTF.